The entry below gives a single TCR beta chain sequence along with its context. This sample stems from a study of shared clonotypes between healthy human individuals. The germline V and J ends were trimmed by 0 bases and 7 bases, with 19 bases remaining between them. Looked up from germline, CDR1 is SNHLY and CDR2 is FYNNEI. CDR3 size: 16 residues. In the original workflow: There were no quality scores in the junction-only immunoSEQ sequences, so filtering differed. Clones were sequenced by immunoSEQ multiplex PCR, and TCRdb holds only the in-frame ones, with some missing. From that table come the V and J calls and clone size; the DNA was used to work out D and trimming. The table includes 1,400,000 or so clones, approximately 98.5% detected once.

The TCR comes from a man aged 30 to 39 in good health. The rearrangement links TRBV2 to TRBJ2-7, with D perhaps TRBD1 or TRBD2 (5 bases each). Source material: naive CD4+ T cells sorted from blood. The subset: CD45RA+ positively selected. CDR3 nucleotide sequence: TGTGCCAGCAGTGAAGCGGGGGTTGGCAGGCAGTATGAGCAGTACTTC. As protein: CASSEAGVGRQYEQYF.